One TCR beta chain is described in this entry. What it binds is unknown. The CDR3 is made up of 10 amino acids. Trimming cost V 4 bases and J 6 bases, with 5 bases left between them. CDR1 and CDR2 (germline): SQVTM, ANQGSEA. Execution of the assay was at deep level. Genomic DNA belonging to each subset was distributed in equal measure over several immunoSEQ plates. Here immunoSEQ multiplex PCR was the method, and the copy in TCRdb shows in-frame clones only, minus some. The sample records 850,000 to 1,200,000 clones, around 76% being singletons. This entry is derived from a study of shared clonotypes between healthy human individuals. Study-wide results and limits: On the whole, naive subsets had larger estimated richness than memory subsets had.

Both subsets, CD45RA+ naive and CD45RA-negative memory, were split from the CD4+ cells. The genes are TRBV29-1 and TRBJ2-3; the D is unclear. The clonotype comes from a man aged 18 to 30 in good health. The specimen was memory CD4+ T cells sorted from blood. Subset defined: CD45RA-negative fraction. Here the CDR3 DNA reads TGCAGCGTTGGCTGGGATACGCAGTATTTT. It codes for CSVGWDTQYF.